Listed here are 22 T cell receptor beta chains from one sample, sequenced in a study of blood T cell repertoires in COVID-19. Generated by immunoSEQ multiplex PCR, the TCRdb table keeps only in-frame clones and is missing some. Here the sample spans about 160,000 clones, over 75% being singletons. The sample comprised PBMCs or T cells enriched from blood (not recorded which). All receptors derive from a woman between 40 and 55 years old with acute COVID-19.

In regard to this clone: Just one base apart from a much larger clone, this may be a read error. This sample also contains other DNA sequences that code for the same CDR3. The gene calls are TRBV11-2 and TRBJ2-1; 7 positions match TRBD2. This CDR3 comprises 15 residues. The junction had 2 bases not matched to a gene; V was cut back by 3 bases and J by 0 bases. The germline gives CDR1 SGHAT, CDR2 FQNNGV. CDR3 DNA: TGTGCCAGCAGCTTCGGGGGGAGCTCCTACAATGAGCAGTTCTTC. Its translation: CASSFGGSSYNEQFF.

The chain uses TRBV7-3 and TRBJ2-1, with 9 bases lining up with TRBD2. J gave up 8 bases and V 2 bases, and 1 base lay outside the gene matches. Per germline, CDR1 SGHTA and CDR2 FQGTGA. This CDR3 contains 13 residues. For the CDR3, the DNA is TGTGCCAGCAGCTTAGCGGGAGGGGATGAGCAGTTCTTC. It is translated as CASSLAGGDEQFF. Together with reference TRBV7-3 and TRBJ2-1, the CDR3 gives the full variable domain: GAGVSQTPSNKVTEKGKYVELRCDPISGHTALYWYRQSLGQGPEFLIYFQGTGAADDSGLPNDRFFAVRPEGSVSTLKIQRTERGDSAVYLCASSLAGGDEQFFGPGTRLTVL.

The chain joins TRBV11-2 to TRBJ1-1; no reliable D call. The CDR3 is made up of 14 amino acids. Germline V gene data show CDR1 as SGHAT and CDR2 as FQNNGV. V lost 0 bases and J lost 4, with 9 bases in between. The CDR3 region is CASSLEISGTEAFF. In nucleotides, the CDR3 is TGTGCCAGCAGCTTAGAAATTTCGGGCACTGAAGCTTTCTTT.

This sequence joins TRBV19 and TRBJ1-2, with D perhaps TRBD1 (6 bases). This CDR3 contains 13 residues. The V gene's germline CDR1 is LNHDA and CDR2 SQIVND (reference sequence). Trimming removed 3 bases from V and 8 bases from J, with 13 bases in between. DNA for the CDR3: TGTGCCAGTAGTATTGCTCAGGGGCACGGCTACACCTTC. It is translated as CASSIAQGHGYTF.

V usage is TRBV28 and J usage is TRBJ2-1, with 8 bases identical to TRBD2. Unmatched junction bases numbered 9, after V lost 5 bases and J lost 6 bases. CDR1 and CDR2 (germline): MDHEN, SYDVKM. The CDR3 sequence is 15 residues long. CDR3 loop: CASSRTGTRVNEQFF. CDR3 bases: TGTGCCAGCAGTCGAACCGGGACTAGAGTCAATGAGCAGTTCTTC.

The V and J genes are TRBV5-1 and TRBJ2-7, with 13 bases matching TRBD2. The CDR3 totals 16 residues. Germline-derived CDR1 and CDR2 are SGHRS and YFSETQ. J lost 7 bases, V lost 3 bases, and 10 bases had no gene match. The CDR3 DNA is TGCGCCAGCAGCTCTCTGACTAGCGGGAGGCCGGGTGAGCAGTACTTC. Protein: CASSSLTSGRPGEQYF.

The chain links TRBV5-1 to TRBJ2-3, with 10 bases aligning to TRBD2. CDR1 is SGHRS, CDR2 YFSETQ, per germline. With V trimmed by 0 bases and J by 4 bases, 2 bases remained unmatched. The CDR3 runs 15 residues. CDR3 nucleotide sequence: TGCGCCAGCAGCTTGGCAGCGGGAGGGCCAGATACGCAGTATTTT. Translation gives CASSLAAGGPDTQYF.

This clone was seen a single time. CDR3 sequence: CASSFLKSGGPRDEQFF. CDR3 nucleotides: TGTGCCAGCAGCTTCCTGAAATCGGGAGGGCCACGGGATGAGCAGTTCTTC. The chain employs TRBV27 and TRBJ2-1; 8 bases are a match to TRBD2. V lost 6 bases and J lost 8; bases outside the gene matches: 18. The V gene's germline CDR1 is MNHEY and CDR2 SMNVEV (reference sequence). This CDR3 comprises 17 residues.

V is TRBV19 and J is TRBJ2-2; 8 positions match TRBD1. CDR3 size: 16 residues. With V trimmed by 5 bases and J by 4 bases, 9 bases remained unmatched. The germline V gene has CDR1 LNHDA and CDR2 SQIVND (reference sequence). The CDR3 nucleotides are TGTGCCAGTAGTCTAGGGACAGGTTCGGCCACCGGGGAGCTGTTTTTT. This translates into CASSLGTGSATGELFF.

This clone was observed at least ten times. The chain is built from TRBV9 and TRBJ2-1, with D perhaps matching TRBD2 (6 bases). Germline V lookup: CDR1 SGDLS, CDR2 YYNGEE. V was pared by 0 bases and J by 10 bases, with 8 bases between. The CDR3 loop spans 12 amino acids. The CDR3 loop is CASSVDGGEQFF. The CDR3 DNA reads TGTGCCAGCAGCGTAGATGGAGGGGAGCAGTTCTTC.

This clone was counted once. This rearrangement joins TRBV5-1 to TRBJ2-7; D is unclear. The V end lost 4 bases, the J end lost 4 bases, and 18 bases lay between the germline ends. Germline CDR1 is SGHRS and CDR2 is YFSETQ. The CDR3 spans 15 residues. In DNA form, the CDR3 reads TGCGCCAGCAGCCCCTCCGACCGGGTTGAGTACGAGCAGTACTTC. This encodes CASSPSDRVEYEQYF.

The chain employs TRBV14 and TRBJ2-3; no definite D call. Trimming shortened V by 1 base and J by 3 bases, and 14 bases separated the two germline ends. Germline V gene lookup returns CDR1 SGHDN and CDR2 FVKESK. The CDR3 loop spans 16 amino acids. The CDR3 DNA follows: TGTGCCAGCAGCCAAGGCGGCAGCGTCAGAACAGATACGCAGTATTTT. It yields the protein CASSQGGSVRTDTQYF.

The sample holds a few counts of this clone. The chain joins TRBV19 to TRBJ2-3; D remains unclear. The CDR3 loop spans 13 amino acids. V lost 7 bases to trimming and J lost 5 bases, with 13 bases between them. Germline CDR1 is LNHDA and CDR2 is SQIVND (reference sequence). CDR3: CASTPRNIDTQYF. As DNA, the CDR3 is TGTGCCAGTACCCCGAGGAACATAGATACGCAGTATTTT.

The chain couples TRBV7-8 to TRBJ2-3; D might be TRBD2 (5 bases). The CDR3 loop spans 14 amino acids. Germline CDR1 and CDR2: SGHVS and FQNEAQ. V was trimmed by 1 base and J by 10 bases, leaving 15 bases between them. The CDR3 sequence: CASSLGVSANSQYF. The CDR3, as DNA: TGTGCCAGCAGCTTAGGGGTTAGCGCTAACTCGCAGTATTTT. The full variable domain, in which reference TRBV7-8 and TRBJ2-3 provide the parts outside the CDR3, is GAGVSQSPRYKVAKRGQDVALRCDPISGHVSLFWYQQALGQGPEFLTYFQNEAQLDKSGLPSDRFFAERPEGSVSTLKIQRTQQEDSAVYLCASSLGVSANSQYFGPGTRLTVL.

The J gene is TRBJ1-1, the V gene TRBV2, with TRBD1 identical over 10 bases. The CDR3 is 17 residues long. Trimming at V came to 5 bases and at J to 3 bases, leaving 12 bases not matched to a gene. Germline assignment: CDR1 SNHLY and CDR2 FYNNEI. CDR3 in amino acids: CASSQVIDGQGDTEAFF. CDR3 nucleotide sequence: TGTGCCAGCAGTCAAGTAATCGATGGACAGGGGGACACTGAAGCTTTCTTT.

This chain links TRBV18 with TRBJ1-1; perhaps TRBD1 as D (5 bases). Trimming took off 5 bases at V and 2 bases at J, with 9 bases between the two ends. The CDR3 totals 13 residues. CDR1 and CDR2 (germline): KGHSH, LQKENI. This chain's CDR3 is CASSEQGNTEAFF. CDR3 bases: TGTGCCAGCTCAGAGCAGGGAAACACTGAAGCTTTCTTT.

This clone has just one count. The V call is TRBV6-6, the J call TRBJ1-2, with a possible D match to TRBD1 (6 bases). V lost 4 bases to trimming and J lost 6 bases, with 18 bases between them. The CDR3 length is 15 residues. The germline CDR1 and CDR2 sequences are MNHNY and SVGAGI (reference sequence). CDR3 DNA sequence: TGTGCCAGCAGTTCCCCACAGGGCGGGTCGGATGGCTACACCTTC. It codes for CASSSPQGGSDGYTF.

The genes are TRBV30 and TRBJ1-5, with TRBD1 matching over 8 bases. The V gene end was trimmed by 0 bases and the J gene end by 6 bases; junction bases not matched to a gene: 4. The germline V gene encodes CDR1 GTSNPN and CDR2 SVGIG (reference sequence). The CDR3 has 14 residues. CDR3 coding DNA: TGTGCCTGGAGTGTACAGGGGGAGAGTCAGCCCCAGCATTTT. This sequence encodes CAWSVQGESQPQHF.

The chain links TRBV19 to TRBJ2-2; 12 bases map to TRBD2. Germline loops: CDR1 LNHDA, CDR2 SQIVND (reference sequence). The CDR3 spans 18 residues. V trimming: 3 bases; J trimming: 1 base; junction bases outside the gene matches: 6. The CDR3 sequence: CASSIRLLAGGNTGELFF. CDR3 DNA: TGTGCCAGTAGTATCAGGCTACTAGCGGGAGGGAACACCGGGGAGCTGTTTTTT.

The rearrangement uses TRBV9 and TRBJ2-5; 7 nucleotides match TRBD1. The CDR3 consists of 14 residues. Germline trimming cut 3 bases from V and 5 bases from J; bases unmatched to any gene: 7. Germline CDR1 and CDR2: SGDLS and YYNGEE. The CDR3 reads CASSDTRDSETQYF. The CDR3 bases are TGTGCCAGCAGCGATACCCGGGACAGCGAGACCCAGTACTTC.

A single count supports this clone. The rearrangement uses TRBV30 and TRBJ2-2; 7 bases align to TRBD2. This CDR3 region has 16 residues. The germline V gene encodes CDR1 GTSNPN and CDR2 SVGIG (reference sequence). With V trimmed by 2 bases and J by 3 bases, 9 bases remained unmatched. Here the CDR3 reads CAWSPPAGEYTGELFF. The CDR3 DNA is TGTGCCTGGAGTCCCCCGGCGGGAGAGTACACCGGGGAGCTGTTTTTT.

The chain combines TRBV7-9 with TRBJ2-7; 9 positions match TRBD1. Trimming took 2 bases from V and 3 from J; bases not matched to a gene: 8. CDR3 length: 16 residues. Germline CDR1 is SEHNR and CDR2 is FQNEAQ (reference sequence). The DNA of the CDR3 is TGTGCCAGCAGCTTATTCGGGGGGACAGGGCACTACGAGCAGTACTTC. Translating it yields CASSLFGGTGHYEQYF.